This is a list of T cell receptor beta chains from one sample in a study of control samples from healthy donors and cancer patients. Sequencing was performed with immunoSEQ multiplex PCR; in TCRdb, only in-frame clones are kept and a portion is missing. The sample shows roughly 130,000 clones, 90% to 95% of them seen only once. Sequences were obtained from PBMCs. The receptor set was obtained from a man in his fifties with head and neck cancer. Each CDR3 is given with its conserved first and last residue. Only part of the rows carry a size: once, few, many, or a class if the clone is expanded.

V gene,J gene,clone size,CDR3 protein
TRBV18,TRBJ2-7,-,CASSPRGDYEQYF
TRBV7-3,TRBJ2-7,once,CASSFTGTSNEQYF
TRBV10-3,TRBJ1-5,-,CAIRGRTDQPQHF
TRBV5-1,TRBJ2-5,-,CASSEPGTGETQYF
TRBV7-6,TRBJ1-4,-,CASSPERHRNEKLFF
TRBV5-4,TRBJ2-7,-,CASRVAGGRSYEQYF
TRBV5-6,TRBJ2-5,-,CASSSRLTGQVETQYF
TRBV25-1,TRBJ1-1,-,CASSEWGEAFF
TRBV5-6,TRBJ1-4,-,CASSQVGLEKLFF
TRBV4-3,TRBJ1-3,-,CASSQDSVSGNTIYF
TRBV5-1,TRBJ2-7,-,CASSLEEAGPLQF
TRBV3-1/TRBV3-2,TRBJ1-1,-,CASSQGGANTEAFF
TRBV19,TRBJ2-7,-,CASTHGGNSYEQYF
TRBV21-1,TRBJ1-5,few,CASFGPTNQPQHF
TRBV12-5,TRBJ2-2,-,CASGPDRVTRPGELFF
TRBV27,TRBJ2-5,-,CASSHTSGGTQETQYF
TRBV7-6,TRBJ2-3,-,CASSRGLASTDTQYF
TRBV21-1,TRBJ1-5,-,CASSKGTGLNQPQHF
TRBV10-2,TRBJ1-2,-,CASSESRFGSGNYGYTF
TRBV7-3,TRBJ1-5,-,CASSLNPTSPQHF
TRBV5-1,TRBJ2-1,-,CASSHRARLNYNEQFF
TRBV12-3/TRBV12-4,TRBJ1-2,-,CASSSGGPYGYTF
TRBV19,TRBJ1-3,-,CASSTGSSGNTIYF
TRBV6-2/TRBV6-3,TRBJ2-1,-,CASTPEGFFSEQFF
TRBV6-1,TRBJ1-5,-,CASSARPQGSNQPQHF
TRBV4-3,TRBJ1-1,-,CASSQDPGRGYTEAFF
TRBV18,TRBJ1-1,-,CASSREGARSEAFF
TRBV4-2,TRBJ2-2,-,CASSQERQSTGELFF
TRBV5-1,TRBJ2-1,-,CASSPDSSNNEQFF
TRBV15,TRBJ2-7,-,CATSRDQSGHPSYEQYF
TRBV2,TRBJ1-2,-,CASRWWGTGYTF
TRBV5-4,TRBJ2-1,-,CASSLPRRDNEQFF
TRBV5-6,TRBJ2-3,-,CASSHGTADTQYF
TRBV19,TRBJ2-6,-,CASSPRGWGATSGANVLTF
TRBV30,TRBJ2-3,-,CAWSQRDTQYF
TRBV25-1,TRBJ2-3,-,CASTHGGGTQYF
TRBV18,TRBJ1-1,-,CASSPQGGTEAFF
TRBV6-1,TRBJ1-2,-,CASSERTDYGYTF
TRBV6-5,TRBJ1-1,-,CASSWGQNTEAFF
TRBV24-1,TRBJ2-2,-,CATSDSRTATGELFF
TRBV10-3,TRBJ2-7,-,CAISESGGRYEQYF
TRBV6-2/TRBV6-3,TRBJ2-1,few,CASSRQGTAYNEQFF
TRBV6-5,TRBJ2-7,-,CASSPGYYEQYF
TRBV25-1,TRBJ2-7,-,CASSGYRLAGVIRDEQYF
TRBV24-1,TRBJ2-1,-,CATSGPGASNEQFF
TRBV2,TRBJ1-6,-,CASKGQGNSPLHF
TRBV11-2,TRBJ1-4,-,CASSLVGATNEKLFF
TRBV27,TRBJ1-1,-,CASRGGAYTEAFF
TRBV12-3/TRBV12-4,TRBJ1-1,-,CASSTHRDTEAFF
TRBV5-1,TRBJ2-5,once,CASSRLAGAQETQYF
TRBV19,TRBJ1-4,-,CASMRATNEKLFF
TRBV4-2,TRBJ2-3,few,CASSDQGYRAGSTDTQYF
TRBV3-1/TRBV3-2,TRBJ2-5,-,CASSSLLGGETQYF
TRBV18,TRBJ1-2,-,CASSLRPYGYTF